The text below deals with one T cell receptor (beta chain). No antigen is known for it. This specimen belongs to a study of T cell responses to AZD1222 COVID-19 vaccine. General study results and limits: The study found vaccine-associated CD4 TCRs spanning spike, dominant at 160-218 and 743-854.

Data came from immunoSEQ multiplex PCR; TCRdb stores just in-frame clones and leaves some out. The table records 150,000 to 190,000 clones, more than 90% of them present only once. Germline CDR1 reads SGHRS; CDR2 reads YFSETQ. The V and J ends lost 1 base and 6 bases, in that order; junction bases with no gene match: 10. This CDR3 contains 16 residues. The clonotype was recovered from an adult who received the AZD1222 COVID-19 vaccine. The chain employs TRBV5-1 and TRBJ1-2; TRBD1 aligns across 9 bases. This specimen consisted of peripheral blood, obtained 28 days after the second AZD1222 dose. CDR3 region: CASSLPGRDRVHGYTF. The CDR3 region has the DNA TGCGCCAGCAGCTTGCCCGGGAGGGACAGGGTGCATGGCTACACCTTC. Complete variable domain (other parts from reference TRBV5-1 and TRBJ1-2): KAGVTQTPRYLIKTRGQQVTLSCSPISGHRSVSWYQQTPGQGLQFLFEYFSETQRNKGNFPGRFSGRQFSNSRSEMNVSTLELGDSALYLCASSLPGRDRVHGYTFGSGTRLTVV.